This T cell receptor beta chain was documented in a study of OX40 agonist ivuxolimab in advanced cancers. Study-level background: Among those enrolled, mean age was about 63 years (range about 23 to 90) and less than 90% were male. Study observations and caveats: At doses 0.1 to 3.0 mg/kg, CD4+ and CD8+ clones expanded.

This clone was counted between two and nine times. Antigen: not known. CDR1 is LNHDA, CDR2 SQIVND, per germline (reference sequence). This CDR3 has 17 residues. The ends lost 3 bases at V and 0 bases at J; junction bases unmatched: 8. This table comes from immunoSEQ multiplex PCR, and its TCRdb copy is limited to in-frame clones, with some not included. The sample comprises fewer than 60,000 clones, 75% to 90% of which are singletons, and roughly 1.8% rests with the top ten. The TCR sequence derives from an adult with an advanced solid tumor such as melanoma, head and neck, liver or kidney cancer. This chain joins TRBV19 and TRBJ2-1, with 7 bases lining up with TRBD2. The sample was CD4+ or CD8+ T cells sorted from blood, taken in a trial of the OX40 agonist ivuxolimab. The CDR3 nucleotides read TGTGCCAGTAGTATCACCCGGGGGGTTAGCTCCTACAATGAGCAGTTCTTC. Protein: CASSITRGVSSYNEQFF.